This TCR beta chain came from a study of CXCR3-negative and CXCR3-positive naive CD8 T cells. The study, taken as a whole, reports: TRB CDR3s of CXCR3-positive naive cells were more hydrophobic than those of CXCR3-negative naive cells.

The CDR3 runs 13 residues. Germline CDR1 is MNHEY and CDR2 is SMNVEV (reference sequence). TRB cDNA libraries were made by UMI-labeled 5' RACE. TCRdb reprocessed the 5' RACE reads, keeping one entry per CDR3 protein, no DNA. Reported are about 110,000 distinct CDR3 sequences; the ten largest clones contain 0.38%. For this clonotype: Its target is not known.

The sequencing sample was made of naive CXCR3+ CD8+ T cells from blood. Subset indicated: CD45RO-CCR7+CD27+CD95- naive CD8+ T cells expressing CXCR3 (TNR3+). The chain joins TRBV27 to TRBJ1-2; the TCRdb D gene call, TRBD1, has no DNA to confirm it. The TCR was taken from a human donor in good health. Some clones in this sample may be carry-over from other donors' samples. CDR3 in amino acids: CASKGQGRYGYTF.